This is a list of T cell receptor beta chains from one sample in a study of blood T cell repertoires in COVID-19. Only in-frame clones appear in the TCRdb table, and some are missing; sequencing was by immunoSEQ multiplex PCR. The table includes 250,000 to 350,000 clones, around nine tenths detected once. Sequencing input: peripheral blood. The receptors were sampled from a man aged 30-40 years with acute or convalescent COVID-19. Each CDR3 is given with its conserved first and last residue. A D gene is named only where the DNA matches it firmly. A row's size may be missing; if present it is once, few, many or a size class.

TRBJ1-1 | TRBD1 | NA | TRBV28 | TGTGCCAGCAGTCGACAGGGGGCAGTGGACACTGAAGCTTTCTTT | CASSRQGAVDTEAFF
TRBJ1-3 | TRBD1 | NA | TRBV12-5 | TGTGCTAGTGGTCTCCCAGGACAGGTCTCTGGAAACACCATATATTTT | CASGLPGQVSGNTIYF
TRBJ1-6 | TRBD1 | NA | TRBV9 | TGTGCCAGCGGGGGACAGGTAAATAATTCACCCCTCCACTTT | CASGGQVNNSPLHF
TRBJ1-4 | TRBD1 | NA | TRBV5-1 | TGCGCCAGCAGCTACGGGACAGTGAATGAAAAACTGTTTTTT | CASSYGTVNEKLFF
TRBJ2-2 | TRBD2 | few | TRBV4-2 | TGTGCCAGCAGCCAAGAAGGGACTAGATCTCCCGGGGAGCTGTTTTTT | CASSQEGTRSPGELFF
TRBJ2-7 | TRBD2 | once | TRBV19 | TGTGCCAGTAGTAAAGGACTAGCGGGCTTAACCTACGAGCAGTACTTC | CASSKGLAGLTYEQYF
TRBJ1-4 | TRBD1 | NA | TRBV5-1 | TGCGCCAGCAGCCCCCGGACAGGGGGGAATGAAAAACTGTTTTTT | CASSPRTGGNEKLFF
TRBJ2-5 | NA | few | TRBV2 | TGTGCCAGCAGGGCCAGAGAGACCCAGTACTTC | CASRARETQYF
TRBJ2-1 | TRBD2 | NA | TRBV7-3 | TGTGCCAGCAGCTTAAAAGGACGACTAGCCCTCGGTAATGAGCAGTTCTTC | CASSLKGRLALGNEQFF
TRBJ1-2 | NA | NA | TRBV5-6 | TGTGCCAGCACCCTCGGTATCGATAACTATGGCTACACCTTC | CASTLGIDNYGYTF
TRBJ2-5 | NA | NA | TRBV29-1 | TGCAGCGTTGAATTACCTCGGGCGAGGGCGGAGACCCAGTACTTC | CSVELPRARAETQYF
TRBJ1-3 | TRBD1 | NA | TRBV25-1 | TGTGCCAGCAGTGCAATCCCCCGGGACAGGGGGACTGGAAACACCATATATTTT | CASSAIPRDRGTGNTIYF
TRBJ2-3 | NA | once | TRBV19 | TGTGCCAGTAGTAGGGGGGAGTTCACAGATACGCAGTATTTT | CASSRGEFTDTQYF
TRBJ2-7 | TRBD2 | NA | TRBV7-8 | TGTGCCAGCAGCTTATCGCGCGGGGGGGCTTACGAGCAGTACTTC | CASSLSRGGAYEQYF
TRBJ1-2 | TRBD1 | few | TRBV18 | TGTGCCAGCTCACAAACAGGGGTCCGGGGCTATGGCTACACCTTC | CASSQTGVRGYGYTF
TRBJ2-5 | TRBD1 | NA | TRBV7-7 | TGTGCTAGCAGCTTAGCACGGACAGGGTACCAAGAGACCCAGTACTTC | CASSLARTGYQETQYF
TRBJ2-3 | TRBD1 | NA | TRBV28 | TGTGCCAGCAGTTTATTAGGGGGCCCGCGCACAGATACGCAGTATTTT | CASSLLGGPRTDTQYF
TRBJ1-4 | TRBD1 | NA | TRBV3-1/TRBV3-2 | TGTGCCAGCAGCCTCTACAGGGGACGGGAAAAACTGTTTTTT | CASSLYRGREKLFF
TRBJ1-2 | NA | few | TRBV3-1/TRBV3-2 | TGTGCCAGCAGAGGGGGACATAACTATGGCTACACCTTC | CASRGGHNYGYTF
TRBJ1-6 | NA | NA | TRBV4-1 | TGCGCCAGCAGCCCCGTTAGACAGGATAATTCACCCCTCCACTTT | CASSPVRQDNSPLHF
TRBJ2-2 | NA | NA | TRBV7-8 | TGTGCCAGCAGCTTAGTTTGGAGGGCCGGGGAGCTGTTTTTT | CASSLVWRAGELFF
TRBJ2-6 | TRBD1 | NA | TRBV9 | TGTGCCAGCAGCGTAGCTACGTGGACAGGGTCTTTCTCTGGGGCCAACGTCCTGACTTTC | CASSVATWTGSFSGANVLTF
TRBJ2-5 | NA | NA | TRBV7-9 | TGTGCCAGCAGTCCTTCAGGAGGAGAGACCCAGTACTTC | CASSPSGGETQYF
TRBJ1-4 | NA | NA | TRBV21-1 | TGTGCCAGCAGCAAAGATTCCAGGTTTAATGAAAAACTGTTTTTT | CASSKDSRFNEKLFF